A single sample is the source of the 8 T cell receptor beta chains below, sequenced in a study of CD8 T cells in Susac syndrome. A quantity of about 0.5 to 1 ug RNA underwent reverse transcription using random hexamers. Via MiXCR, TCRdb re-called the immunoSEQ multiplex PCR reads, giving one row per CDR3 protein. The sample has hundreds of thousands of distinct CDR3 sequences, 95% seen once; the top ten hold around 0.08%. Source material: CD4+ T cells from PBMCs. Receptors originate from a human donor with multiple sclerosis.

The V and J genes are TRBV5-4 and TRBJ2-7, with 8 nucleotides matching TRBD2. In germline, CDR1 is SGHNT, CDR2 YYREEE (reference sequence). Trimming at V came to 4 bases and at J to 6 bases, leaving 21 bases not matched to a gene. The CDR3 covers 18 residues. The CDR3 DNA reads as TGTGCCAGCAGCGCGAAACTCTCGGGAGGGGGGCGCTTCGGCGAGCAGTACTTC. As protein: CASSAKLSGGGRFGEQYF.

The CDR3 DNA is TGCAGCGTTGCCTCCGGGACTAGCGGGGCTCTGCAGTTCTTC. This gives the protein CSVASGTSGALQFF. The chain uses TRBV29-1 and TRBJ2-1; 13 bases agree with TRBD2. This CDR3 has 14 residues. Per germline, CDR1 SQVTM and CDR2 ANQGSEA. J lost 12 bases, V lost 4 bases, and 9 bases had no gene match.

The chain couples TRBV19 to TRBJ1-5; D is uncertain. Germline CDR1 reads LNHDA; CDR2 reads SQIVND (reference sequence). The CDR3 extends over 15 amino acids. V was cut by 3 bases and J by 1 base, with 10 bases left in between. CDR3 DNA: TGTGCCAGTAGTATTGGGCCGCTGAGCAATCAGCCCCAGCATTTT. Its protein is CASSIGPLSNQPQHF.

This chain joins TRBV27 and TRBJ2-1; 9 bases align to TRBD2. Trimming cost V 8 bases and J 2 bases; bases outside gene matches: 7. This CDR3 is built from 15 residues. Germline values: CDR1 MNHEY, CDR2 SMNVEV (reference sequence). Written as DNA, the CDR3 is TGTGCCAGCGGTAATAGCGGGAGAACCTACAATGAGCAGTTCTTC. Encoded protein: CASGNSGRTYNEQFF.

The chain uses TRBV24-1 and TRBJ2-1; 12 bases agree with TRBD2. Germline V gene sequence: CDR1 KGHDR, CDR2 SFDVKD. The CDR3 sequence is 17 residues long. J lost 3 bases, V lost 3 bases, and 5 bases had no gene match. The CDR3 sequence: CATSDATSGGHYNEQFF. The CDR3 DNA is TGTGCCACCAGTGATGCAACTAGCGGGGGGCACTACAATGAGCAGTTCTTC.

In this sample, this clonotype turned up once. The J gene is TRBJ2-7, the V gene TRBV29-1; a possible D gene is TRBD2 (5 bases). The germline V and J ends were trimmed by 6 bases and 5 bases, with 20 bases remaining between them. Germline values: CDR1 SQVTM, CDR2 ANQGSEA. This CDR3 is 14 amino acids long. The CDR3 loop reads CSVRTPRLRNEQYF. The CDR3 DNA reads as TGCAGCGTCCGGACTCCCCGGCTTCGCAACGAGCAGTACTTC.

V gene TRBV30 combines with J gene TRBJ1-3; D might be TRBD1 (5 bases). Germline loops: CDR1 GTSNPN, CDR2 SVGIG (reference sequence). CDR3 length: 15 residues. The ends were cut back, 0 bases at V and 2 bases at J, with 11 bases in the middle. CDR3 sequence: CAWSVAGAPGNTIYF. The CDR3 DNA reads TGTGCCTGGAGTGTGGCCGGGGCTCCTGGAAACACCATATATTTT.

The V gene is TRBV30, the J gene TRBJ1-2; tentatively, D is TRBD1 (6 bases). The germline V gene encodes CDR1 GTSNPN and CDR2 SVGIG (reference sequence). The CDR3 extends over 11 amino acids. V was shortened by 5 bases and J by 7 bases, with 11 bases between the two germline ends. This chain's CDR3 is CAWGRGGGYTF. The DNA for the CDR3 is TGTGCCTGGGGCAGGGGAGGTGGCTACACCTTC.